The sequence of this T cell receptor beta chain was determined in a study of cytomegalovirus exposure and HLA in healthy donors. Study-wide findings and caveats: Per published reports, the classifier diagnosed cytomegalovirus status with high specificity and sensitivity.

TCRdb's copy holds only in-frame clones and misses some; the assay was immunoSEQ multiplex PCR. This sample yields 120,000 to 150,000 clones, of which just over 90% are seen a single time; under 0.8% belongs to the top ten. Remarks on this clone: The antigen is unknown.

The CDR3 loop spans 15 amino acids. Sequenced sample: PBMCs. The chain uses TRBV12-2 and TRBJ1-2; TRBD1 is taken as the D call from the table, unchecked against the DNA. TRBV12-2 is a known pseudogene. This sequence was found in a man between 18 and 29 years old in good health and CMV-seronegative. CDR3 DNA sequence: TGTGCAAGTCGCTTAGCTACAGGGGGCGCCGGTGGCTACACCTTC. It is translated as CASRLATGGAGGYTF.